The T cell receptor (beta chain) under discussion was sequenced for a study of cytomegalovirus exposure and HLA in healthy donors. For the study at large: Out of about 410 genotyped donors, about 80% belonged to the Caucasian-associated ancestry cluster.

In the PCR, 60 Vbeta and 13 Jbeta primers were used. Assay: immunoSEQ multiplex PCR; the TCRdb copy retains only in-frame clones and omits some. The data hold some 90,000 clones, with over 55% observed a single time. Of note for this clone: Its antigen is currently unknown.

General study findings and limits: In an earlier analysis, in several hundred donors, most V segments appeared productive either ~87% or ~30% of the time. Cytomegalovirus-associated TCR beta chains were listed, numbering some 180.

The sample taken for sequencing was PBMCs. The sequence was obtained from a boy aged 5-17 years in good health and CMV-seropositive.

CDR3 nucleotide sequence: TGCAGCGTCGTACCTCGCCTAGCGGGATACAATGAGCAGTTCTTC. Its translation is CSVVPRLAGYNEQFF. This chain uses TRBV29-1 with TRBJ2-1, with TRBD2 matching 9 bases. Germline V gene sequence: CDR1 SQVTM, CDR2 ANQGSEA. The CDR3 consists of 15 residues. The junction had 10 bases not matched to a gene; V was cut back by 6 bases and J by 4 bases.